Listed below are T cell receptor beta chains from one sample, sequenced in a study of cytomegalovirus exposure and HLA in healthy donors. Sequencing was performed with immunoSEQ multiplex PCR; in TCRdb, only in-frame clones are kept and a portion is missing. The sample includes under 150,000 clones, more than 65% of them seen just once. What was sequenced was PBMCs. The receptors derive from a man over 45 in good health and CMV-seronegative. Each CDR3 is given with its conserved first and last residue. Clone size is shown for a subset of rows, as once, few, many or a class of expanded clone.

.,TRBJ2-1,TRBV5-1,CASSTSGGPYNEQFF
once,TRBJ2-7,TRBV4-1,CASSPRWIKRCVGF
.,TRBJ1-2,TRBV5-1,CASSLEKGGYGYTF
.,TRBJ2-7,TRBV7-6,CASSLALGGSYEQYF
once,TRBJ1-1,TRBV9,CASSVATGTEAFF
.,TRBJ1-2,TRBV6-1,CASSEGRGHNYGYTF
.,TRBJ2-1,TRBV7-9,CASSSGQGLFGEQFF
.,TRBJ1-4,TRBV6-5,CASSYEQAATNEKLFF
.,TRBJ2-7,TRBV7-9,CASSPGRWGLYEQYF
.,TRBJ2-5,TRBV10-3,CAIKAGVGETQYF
.,TRBJ2-1,TRBV29-1,CSVAAGGSRKGEQFF
.,TRBJ1-2,TRBV25-1,CASSVGGYGYTF
once,TRBJ1-2,TRBV5-1,CASSQGYGYTF
.,TRBJ1-4,TRBV5-1,CASSLGMGQANEKLFF
.,TRBJ1-5,TRBV5-6,CASSWGTGRNQPQHF
few,TRBJ1-2,TRBV6-5,CASSYRGQHYGYTF
.,TRBJ2-5,TRBV6-1,CASSEGIRGTQYF
.,TRBJ2-1,TRBV6-1,CASSARGGYNEQFF
.,TRBJ1-1,TRBV5-1,CASSPFSNTEAFF
few,TRBJ1-2,TRBV7-9,CASSLMGQGTLLDGYTF
.,TRBJ2-3,TRBV10-3,CAISETAASTDTQYF
.,TRBJ2-1,TRBV5-1,CASSLGEASYNEQFF
.,TRBJ1-1,TRBV2,CASSVVGGSAEAFF
.,TRBJ2-5,TRBV9,CASSEGGNRGYQETQYF
.,TRBJ2-7,TRBV5-1,CASSLSGTTYEQYF
few,TRBJ2-5,TRBV6-1,CASSLAGGPGETQYF
.,TRBJ1-4,TRBV5-1,CASSPATNEKLFF
.,TRBJ1-2,TRBV2,CASIQAGDGYTF
.,TRBJ2-1,TRBV2,CASSEAWAYNEQFF
.,TRBJ1-6,TRBV30,CAWSVGRLLSPLHF
.,TRBJ2-7,TRBV6-1,CASSEHRDSYEQYF